The 24 T cell receptor beta chains below come from one sample, sequenced in a study of brain T cells in children with intractable seizures. The table came from immunoSEQ multiplex PCR; TCRdb's copy has only in-frame clones and leaves some out. The sample includes hundreds of thousands of clones, 93% of them seen just once. Sample time point: blood from clinic visit 5 months post-surgery; TSC patient then seizure free. The specimen comprised peripheral blood, sampled 4 to 5 months after surgery. Receptors originate from a boy in the first two years of life with tuberous sclerosis and intractable seizures.

This CDR3 is CASSHSSSNEQFF. CDR3 nucleotide sequence: TGTGCCAGCAGCCACAGTAGTAGCAATGAGCAGTTCTTC. V usage is TRBV5-6 and J usage is TRBJ2-1, with D hard to call. The germline V gene has CDR1 SGHDT and CDR2 YYEEEE. There are 13 residues in the CDR3. Trimming left V 4 bases short and J 6 bases short, with 11 bases between. Full variable domain (outside the CDR3, taken from reference TRBV5-6 and TRBJ2-1): DAGVTQSPTHLIKTRGQQVTLRCSPKSGHDTVSWYQQALGQGPQFIFQYYEEEERQRGNFPDRFSGHQFPNYSSELNVNALLLGDSALYLCASSHSSSNEQFFGPGTRLTVL.

This clone was found once. J is TRBJ2-2 and V is TRBV5-1, with D perhaps TRBD2 (5 bases). V lost 4 bases to trimming and J lost 5 bases, with 24 bases between them. The CDR3 runs 18 residues. The germline V gene has CDR1 SGHRS and CDR2 YFSETQ. Written as DNA, the CDR3 is TGCGCCAGCAGCCTGGGTGCGAGACTCCCCCGAGGGACCGGGGAGCTGTTTTTT. This codes for CASSLGARLPRGTGELFF. Using reference TRBV5-1 and TRBJ2-2 for the parts outside the CDR3, the full variable domain is KAGVTQTPRYLIKTRGQQVTLSCSPISGHRSVSWYQQTPGQGLQFLFEYFSETQRNKGNFPGRFSGRQFSNSRSEMNVSTLELGDSALYLCASSLGARLPRGTGELFFGEGSRLTVL.

This clone was seen only once. V is TRBV28 and J is TRBJ1-2; TRBD1 matches 8 bases. The germline V gene encodes CDR1 MDHEN and CDR2 SYDVKM. The CDR3 spans 14 residues. Trimming at V came to 10 bases and at J to 3 bases, leaving 10 bases not matched to a gene. CDR3 residues: CAIVSGTGDYGYTF. DNA of the CDR3: TGTGCCATTGTCTCCGGGACAGGCGACTATGGCTACACCTTC.

For this clone: Sequence at one end of the junction differs from germline and may be a read error. The V call is TRBV29-1, the J call TRBJ1-6; 9 bases agree with TRBD1. Germline assignment: CDR1 SQVTM and CDR2 ANQGSEA. The CDR3 contains 13 residues. CDR3 in amino acids: CSAMTGGNSPLHF. CDR3 DNA sequence: TGCAGCGCTATGACAGGGGGAAATTCTCCCCTCCACTTT.

This sequence joins TRBV25-1 and TRBJ2-6, with a weak D call TRBD1 (6 bases). The CDR3 loop spans 13 amino acids. V shed 10 bases and J shed 1 base, with 8 bases lying between them. Germline CDR1 and CDR2: MGHDK and SYGVNS. As DNA, the CDR3 is TGTGCCACACAGGGATCTGGGGCCAACGTCCTGACTTTC. Translating gives CATQGSGANVLTF.

The chain is built from TRBV4-2 and TRBJ1-1, with a tentative D call TRBD1 (5 bases). Germline CDR1 reads LGHNA; CDR2 reads YNFKEQ. V shed 0 bases and J shed 6 bases, with 17 bases lying between them. The CDR3 is 16 residues long. DNA for the CDR3: TGTGCCAGCAGCCAAGATTGGAAGGGGTCTAATTCTGAAGCTTTCTTT. Translated: CASSQDWKGSNSEAFF.

The chain carries TRBV6-5 and TRBJ1-2; no firm D call. The V and J ends lost 6 bases and 3 bases respectively, with 11 bases between them. Germline CDR1 is MNHEY and CDR2 is SVGAGI. The CDR3 sequence is 13 residues long. CDR3 residues: CASRSWVDYGYTF. CDR3 sequence (DNA): TGTGCCAGCAGGTCCTGGGTGGACTATGGCTACACCTTC.

The chain recombines TRBV7-9 with TRBJ1-1; D possibly corresponds to TRBD1 (5 bases). Germline CDR1 and CDR2: SEHNR and FQNEAQ (reference sequence). Trimming cost V 1 base and J 1 base, with 10 bases left between them. The CDR3 runs 15 residues. The CDR3 coding sequence is TGTGCCAGCAGCTTAGTAGGGACGGGGAACACTGAAGCTTTCTTT. This encodes CASSLVGTGNTEAFF.

The CDR3 loop reads CASSESPGQGTDTQYF. The CDR3 bases are TGTGCCAGCAGTGAATCGCCGGGACAGGGGACAGATACGCAGTATTTT. The chain joins TRBV6-1 to TRBJ2-3; 10 nucleotides line up with TRBD1. Germline V gene sequence: CDR1 MNHNS, CDR2 SASEGT. V shed 2 bases and J 3 bases; nucleotides not matched to a gene: 5. This CDR3 region has 16 residues.

V is TRBV6-5 and J is TRBJ1-3; 8 bases agree with TRBD1. Losses at the gene ends were 4 bases for V and 4 bases for J; bases not matched to a gene: 6. The CDR3 is made up of 15 amino acids. Germline CDR1 is MNHEY and CDR2 is SVGAGI. In DNA form, the CDR3 reads TGTGCCAGCAGTTCCCGCGACAGGGGAGGAAACACCATATATTTT. Encoded protein: CASSSRDRGGNTIYF.

The chain couples TRBV19 to TRBJ2-2; TRBD1 matches 9 bases. The V and J ends lost 2 bases and 1 base, in that order; junction bases with no gene match: 14. The germline V gene has CDR1 LNHDA and CDR2 SQIVND (reference sequence). CDR3 size: 20 residues. The CDR3 sequence is CASSIRGTGPVVLNTGELFF. CDR3 DNA sequence: TGTGCCAGTAGTATACGCGGGACAGGGCCTGTGGTCTTGAACACCGGGGAGCTGTTTTTT.

V and J are TRBV5-1 and TRBJ1-3, with D unresolved. Germline lookup yields CDR1 SGHRS and CDR2 YFSETQ. V shed 5 bases and J shed 3 bases, with 18 bases lying between them. This CDR3 is 16 amino acids long. CDR3 sequence (DNA): TGCGCCAGCAGAGAGGATGGAGGTGGGGATGGAAACACCATATATTTT. It encodes CASREDGGGDGNTIYF.

V usage is TRBV12-3 or TRBV12-4 and J usage is TRBJ2-3; D uncertain. The CDR3 covers 13 residues. The V end was cut by 4 bases, the J end by 6 bases, with 11 bases between. This CDR3 reads CASSSSPLDTQYF. The CDR3 DNA reads TGTGCCAGCAGTTCCTCCCCCTTGGATACGCAGTATTTT.

The chain combines TRBV12-2 with TRBJ2-1; the table gives TRBD2 as D, unverified against the DNA. TRBV12-2 is described as a pseudogene. CDR3 length: 12 amino acids. The CDR3 DNA is TGTGCAAGTCGCCCCGGCGGGGGCAAGCAGTTCTTC. This encodes CASRPGGGKQFF.

The chain uses TRBV30 and TRBJ1-1, with unresolved D. CDR3 length: 13 amino acids. The V gene lost 0 bases and the J gene lost 4 bases, with 9 bases spanning the gap. Per germline, CDR1 GTSNPN and CDR2 SVGIG (reference sequence). The CDR3 sequence is CAWSVLATTEAFF. The CDR3, as DNA: TGTGCCTGGAGTGTACTTGCAACCACTGAAGCTTTCTTT.

The V call is TRBV6-5, the J call TRBJ2-2; D is uncertain. The CDR3 is 15 amino acids. CDR1 is MNHEY, CDR2 SVGAGI, per germline. The V end lost 2 bases, the J end lost 6 bases, and 13 bases lay between the germline ends. CDR3 in amino acids: CASSYTRRTAGELFF. CDR3 bases: TGTGCCAGCAGTTACACACGCCGGACGGCCGGGGAGCTGTTTTTT.

The gene calls are TRBV4-1 and TRBJ1-3; D possibly corresponds to TRBD1 (5 bases). Germline CDR1 and CDR2: MGHRA and YSYEKL. V shed 4 bases and J shed 0 bases, with 19 bases lying between them. The CDR3 is 18 amino acids. This CDR3 is CASSPSAGAIYSGNTIYF. In DNA form, the CDR3 reads TGCGCCAGCAGCCCATCAGCCGGGGCTATCTACTCTGGAAACACCATATATTTT.

The chain has TRBV7-2 and TRBJ1-2; D remains unclear. Looked up from germline, CDR1 is SGHTA and CDR2 is FQGNSA. The CDR3 sequence is 13 residues long. With 5 bases removed from V and 8 bases from J, the gap between germline ends came to 15 bases. Here the CDR3 DNA reads TGTGCCAGCAGCCCGGAGGTTGCCATGGGCTACACCTTC. It encodes CASSPEVAMGYTF.

V and J are TRBV29-1 and TRBJ1-1; D is undetermined. The CDR3 is 9 amino acids. Trimming pared 4 bases from V and 8 bases from J, leaving 5 bases between. The germline gives CDR1 SQVTM, CDR2 ANQGSEA. CDR3: CSVGREAFF. In DNA form, the CDR3 reads TGCAGCGTTGGAAGAGAAGCTTTCTTT.

The chain combines TRBV24-1 with TRBJ2-7; 8 bases align to TRBD2. The V gene's germline CDR1 is KGHDR and CDR2 SFDVKD. The CDR3 is 16 amino acids. The ends lost 4 bases at V and 2 bases at J; junction bases unmatched: 9. The CDR3: CATSDSTSGPTYEQYF. The CDR3 DNA sequence: TGTGCCACCAGTGACTCCACTAGCGGTCCTACCTACGAGCAGTACTTC.

This chain connects TRBV25-1 to TRBJ1-2; D gene ambiguous. The ends were cut back, 3 bases at V and 5 bases at J, with 16 bases in the middle. Germline assignment: CDR1 MGHDK and CDR2 SYGVNS. The CDR3 extends over 15 amino acids. CDR3 in DNA: TGTGCCAGCAGTGACCAAGGCAAACCTTGGTATGGCTACACCTTC. Protein: CASSDQGKPWYGYTF.

The gene calls are TRBV7-2 and TRBJ2-3; 8 positions agree with TRBD2. The CDR3 runs 15 residues. Germline CDR1 reads SGHTA; CDR2 reads FQGNSA. Trimming cost V 2 bases and J 4 bases; bases outside gene matches: 5. CDR3 nucleotide sequence: TGTGCCAGCAGCTTATACGCGGGGGGTGCAGATACGCAGTATTTT. Amino acid sequence: CASSLYAGGADTQYF. Full variable domain (missing parts from reference TRBV7-2 and TRBJ2-3): GAGVSQSPSNKVTEKGKDVELRCDPISGHTALYWYRQSLGQGLEFLIYFQGNSAPDKSGLPSDRFSAERTGGSVSTLTIQRTQQEDSAVYLCASSLYAGGADTQYFGPGTRLTVL.

The sample holds a few counts of this clone. This rearrangement joins TRBV7-9 to TRBJ1-3; TRBD1 is a possible D gene (5 bases). CDR1 and CDR2 (germline): SEHNR, FQNEAQ (reference sequence). The CDR3 contains 17 residues. Deletions cut 4 bases from V and 0 bases from J, with 16 bases between. The CDR3 protein is CASSSFDSISSGNTIYF. CDR3 nucleotides: TGTGCCAGCAGCTCATTCGACAGCATTAGCTCTGGAAACACCATATATTTT.

The chain is built from TRBV24-1 and TRBJ2-1, with D possibly called TRBD1 or TRBD2 (6 bases each). V was pared by 6 bases and J by 3 bases, with 20 bases between. This CDR3 is built from 17 residues. CDR1 and CDR2 from the germline V gene are KGHDR and SFDVKD. The CDR3, as DNA: TGTGCCACCAGTCAATCACAGGGCGGGATATTCTACAATGAGCAGTTCTTC. This gives the protein CATSQSQGGIFYNEQFF.